This T cell receptor beta chain appears in the sequencing data of a study of blood T cell repertoires in COVID-19. On the study more broadly: Samples came from the United States, Italy and Spain, spanning acute and convalescent COVID-19. PBMCs, B-cell-depleted T cells, or T cells provided the cDNA or gDNA that made up the material.

This clone was counted only a few times. The assay was immunoSEQ multiplex PCR, and TCRdb's table has in-frame clones only and misses some. The sample has over 150,000 clones, about 85% seen once; the top ten hold 6% to 6.5%. Participant age was roughly 18 to 95 years, and participants resided in fewer than 25 US areas. Clinical histories supplied by participants themselves formed the basis of cohort assignment. This CDR3 is 13 amino acids long. With 5 bases removed from V and 3 bases from J, the gap between germline ends came to 10 bases. Per the germline V gene, CDR1 is MNHEY and CDR2 is SMNVEV (reference sequence).

This rearrangement joins TRBV27 to TRBJ1-2, with D perhaps TRBD1 (5 bases). Sequencing was carried out using PBMCs or T cells enriched from blood (not recorded which). This receptor was taken from a man aged 40-55 years who had recovered from COVID-19. The CDR3 reads CASSKGGDYGYTF. In DNA, the CDR3 is TGTGCCAGCAGTAAGGGAGGGGACTATGGCTACACCTTC.